This TCR beta chain derives from a study of blood T cell repertoires in COVID-19. Whole-study context: Specimens from acute and convalescent COVID-19 originated in the United States, Italy and Spain. PBMCs, B-cell-depleted T cells, or T cells provided the cDNA or gDNA that made up the material.

As processed by the authors: Amplified reference gene primers provided the basis for estimating nucleated cell counts. Profiling relied on immunoSEQ multiplex PCR, and the TCRdb table lists in-frame clones only, not all of them. That table is the source of V, J and clone size, and D and trimming were worked out from the DNA. The sample records approximately 260,000 clones, 86% being singletons. Self-reported history from a screening survey and questionnaire set each donor's cohort. CDR3 length: 17 residues. Trimming took 4 bases from V and 8 from J; bases not matched to a gene: 19. The germline V gene has CDR1 SGHVS and CDR2 FQNEAQ.

This TCR derives from a woman aged 40 to 55 with acute COVID-19. This chain uses TRBV7-8 with TRBJ1-2; 7 nucleotides agree with TRBD1. The sequenced material came from PBMCs or T cells enriched from blood (not recorded which). This CDR3 reads CASSSRRDGRQGGGYTF. The DNA of the CDR3 is TGTGCCAGCAGCTCCCGGCGGGACGGAAGACAGGGAGGAGGCTACACCTTC.